This paragraph covers one T cell receptor (beta chain) sequence. The target antigen is unknown. This CDR3 has 13 residues. The ends lost 6 bases at V and 2 bases at J; junction bases unmatched: 3. Per the germline V gene, CDR1 is MNHNS and CDR2 is SASEGT. Amplification used 60 Vbeta primers and 13 Jbeta primers. Sequencing used immunoSEQ multiplex PCR; TCRdb keeps in-frame clones, though not all of them. The table lists around 65,000 clones, approximately 67% of them singletons. This entry comes from a study of cytomegalovirus exposure and HLA in healthy donors. Study-wide findings and caveats: Using a false discovery rate of 0.05, a later analysis showed that some 16,000 TCR beta sequences were associated with HLA alleles. Investigators reported approximately 170 TCR beta chains as tied to cytomegalovirus. Presence/absence analyses supposed approximately even sequencing depth among donors. Researchers reported from a later analysis that most CMV-associated TCR beta chains appeared HLA-restricted.

This TCR was sampled from a man younger than 45 in good health and CMV-seronegative. The rearrangement links TRBV6-1 to TRBJ2-5, with 7 bases lining up with TRBD2. The sample consisted of PBMCs. The CDR3 DNA reads as TGTGCCAGCAGGTGGGGGGGACAAGAGACCCAGTACTTC. This codes for CASRWGGQETQYF.